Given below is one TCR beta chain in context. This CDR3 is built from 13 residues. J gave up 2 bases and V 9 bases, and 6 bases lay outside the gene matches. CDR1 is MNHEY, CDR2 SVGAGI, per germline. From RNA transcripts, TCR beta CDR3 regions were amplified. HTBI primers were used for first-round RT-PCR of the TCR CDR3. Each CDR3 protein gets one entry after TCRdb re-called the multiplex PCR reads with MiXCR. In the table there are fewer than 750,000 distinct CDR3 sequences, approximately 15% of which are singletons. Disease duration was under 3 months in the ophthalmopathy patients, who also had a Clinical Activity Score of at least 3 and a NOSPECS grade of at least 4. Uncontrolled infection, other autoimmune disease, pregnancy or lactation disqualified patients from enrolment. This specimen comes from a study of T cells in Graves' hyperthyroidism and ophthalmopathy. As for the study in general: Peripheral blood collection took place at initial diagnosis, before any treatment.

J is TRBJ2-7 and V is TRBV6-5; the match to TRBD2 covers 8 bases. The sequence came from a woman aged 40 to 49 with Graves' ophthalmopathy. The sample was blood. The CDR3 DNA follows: TGTGCCAGTGCCGTAGCGGGGACCTACGAGCAGTACTTC. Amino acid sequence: CASAVAGTYEQYF.